This record looks at one T cell receptor (beta chain) sequence and its context. These data are taken from a study of blood T cell repertoires in COVID-19. CDR3 size: 16 residues. Per germline, CDR1 LNHNV and CDR2 YYDKDF (reference sequence). V dropped 1 base and J dropped 2 bases, with 14 bases sitting between them. Clones were read by immunoSEQ multiplex PCR, and TCRdb kept only the in-frame ones, dropping some. The top ten hold roughly 4.3% of the sample, which has approximately 270,000 clones, approximately 85% seen once. This chain connects TRBV15 to TRBJ2-5; possibly TRBD1 for D (6 bases). The TCR sequence derives from a woman younger than 45 who had recovered from COVID-19. The specimen was PBMCs or T cells enriched from blood (not recorded which). The CDR3 nucleotides are TGTGCCACCAGCAGAGGCAGGGGCCGCCGACAAGAGACCCAGTACTTC. It encodes CATSRGRGRRQETQYF.